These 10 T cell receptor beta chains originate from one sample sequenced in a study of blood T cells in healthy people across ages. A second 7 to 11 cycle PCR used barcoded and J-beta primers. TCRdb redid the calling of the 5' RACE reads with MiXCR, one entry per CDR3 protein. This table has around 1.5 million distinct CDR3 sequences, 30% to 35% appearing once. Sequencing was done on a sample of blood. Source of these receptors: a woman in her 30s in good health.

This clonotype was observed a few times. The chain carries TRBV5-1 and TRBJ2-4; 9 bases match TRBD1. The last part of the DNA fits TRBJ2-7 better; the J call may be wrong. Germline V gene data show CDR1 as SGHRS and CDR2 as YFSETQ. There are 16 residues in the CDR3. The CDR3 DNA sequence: TGCGCCAGCAGCTCGGGGACAGGGTACCTCCCCTACGAGCAGTACTTC. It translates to CASSSGTGYLPYEQYF.

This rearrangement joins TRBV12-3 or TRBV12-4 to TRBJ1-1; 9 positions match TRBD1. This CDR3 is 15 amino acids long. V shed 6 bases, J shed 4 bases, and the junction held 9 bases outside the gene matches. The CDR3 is CASRPPGTGLTEAFF. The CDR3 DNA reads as TGTGCCAGCAGGCCTCCCGGGACAGGGCTCACTGAAGCTTTCTTT.

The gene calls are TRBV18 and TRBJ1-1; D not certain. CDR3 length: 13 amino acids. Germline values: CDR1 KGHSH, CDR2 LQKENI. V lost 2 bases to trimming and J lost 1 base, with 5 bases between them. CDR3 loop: CASSPEKNTEAFF. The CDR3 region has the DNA TGTGCCAGCTCACCAGAGAAGAACACTGAAGCTTTCTTT.

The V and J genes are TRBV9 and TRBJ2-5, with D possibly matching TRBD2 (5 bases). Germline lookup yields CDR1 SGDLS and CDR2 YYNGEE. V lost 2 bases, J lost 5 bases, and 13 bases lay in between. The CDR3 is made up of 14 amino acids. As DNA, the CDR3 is TGTGCCAGCAGCGTTTCCTCCTCGGGGGAGACCCAGTACTTC. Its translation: CASSVSSSGETQYF. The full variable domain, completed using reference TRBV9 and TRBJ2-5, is DSGVTQTPKHLITATGQRVTLRCSPRSGDLSVYWYQQSLDQGLQFLIQYYNGEERAKGNILERFSAQQFPDLHSELNLSSLELGDSALYFCASSVSSSGETQYFGPGTRLLVL.

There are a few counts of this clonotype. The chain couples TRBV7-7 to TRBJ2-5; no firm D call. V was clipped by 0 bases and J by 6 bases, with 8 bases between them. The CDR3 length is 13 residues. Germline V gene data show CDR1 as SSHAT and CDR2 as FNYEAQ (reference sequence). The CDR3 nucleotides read TGTGCCAGCAGCTTAGCATCGAGGCAGACCCAGTACTTC. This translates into CASSLASRQTQYF.

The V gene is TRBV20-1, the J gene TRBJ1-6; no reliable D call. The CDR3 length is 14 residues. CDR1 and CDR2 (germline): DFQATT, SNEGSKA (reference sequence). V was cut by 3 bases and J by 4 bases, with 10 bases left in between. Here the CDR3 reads CSARVGRYNSPLHF. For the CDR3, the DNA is TGCAGTGCTAGGGTGGGGAGATATAATTCACCCCTCCACTTT.

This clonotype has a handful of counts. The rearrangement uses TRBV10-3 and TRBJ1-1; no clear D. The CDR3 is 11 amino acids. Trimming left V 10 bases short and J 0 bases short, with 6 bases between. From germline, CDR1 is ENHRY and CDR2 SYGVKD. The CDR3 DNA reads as TGTGCCACAACGGTGAACACTGAAGCTTTCTTT. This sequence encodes CATTVNTEAFF.

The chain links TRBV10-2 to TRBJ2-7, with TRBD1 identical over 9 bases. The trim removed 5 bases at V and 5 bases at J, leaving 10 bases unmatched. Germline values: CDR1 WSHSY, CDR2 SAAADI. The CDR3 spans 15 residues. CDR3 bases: TGCGCCAGCAGTCATCCTAACAGGGGGCAGGACGAGCAGTACTTC. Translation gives CASSHPNRGQDEQYF.

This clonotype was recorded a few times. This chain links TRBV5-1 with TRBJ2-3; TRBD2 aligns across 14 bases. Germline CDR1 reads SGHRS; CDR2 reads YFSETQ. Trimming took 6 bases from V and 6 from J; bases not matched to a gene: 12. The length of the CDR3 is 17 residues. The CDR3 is CASTSGTSGRPGDTQYF. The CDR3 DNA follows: TGCGCCAGCACATCCGGGACTAGCGGGAGACCTGGGGATACGCAGTATTTT.

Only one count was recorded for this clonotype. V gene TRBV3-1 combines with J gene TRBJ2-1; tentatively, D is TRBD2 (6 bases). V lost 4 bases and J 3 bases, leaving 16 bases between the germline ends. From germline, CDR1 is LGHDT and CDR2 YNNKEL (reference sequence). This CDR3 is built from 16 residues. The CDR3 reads CASSRGETTFYNEQFF. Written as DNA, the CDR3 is TGTGCCAGCAGCCGGGGGGAGACAACATTCTACAATGAGCAGTTCTTC.